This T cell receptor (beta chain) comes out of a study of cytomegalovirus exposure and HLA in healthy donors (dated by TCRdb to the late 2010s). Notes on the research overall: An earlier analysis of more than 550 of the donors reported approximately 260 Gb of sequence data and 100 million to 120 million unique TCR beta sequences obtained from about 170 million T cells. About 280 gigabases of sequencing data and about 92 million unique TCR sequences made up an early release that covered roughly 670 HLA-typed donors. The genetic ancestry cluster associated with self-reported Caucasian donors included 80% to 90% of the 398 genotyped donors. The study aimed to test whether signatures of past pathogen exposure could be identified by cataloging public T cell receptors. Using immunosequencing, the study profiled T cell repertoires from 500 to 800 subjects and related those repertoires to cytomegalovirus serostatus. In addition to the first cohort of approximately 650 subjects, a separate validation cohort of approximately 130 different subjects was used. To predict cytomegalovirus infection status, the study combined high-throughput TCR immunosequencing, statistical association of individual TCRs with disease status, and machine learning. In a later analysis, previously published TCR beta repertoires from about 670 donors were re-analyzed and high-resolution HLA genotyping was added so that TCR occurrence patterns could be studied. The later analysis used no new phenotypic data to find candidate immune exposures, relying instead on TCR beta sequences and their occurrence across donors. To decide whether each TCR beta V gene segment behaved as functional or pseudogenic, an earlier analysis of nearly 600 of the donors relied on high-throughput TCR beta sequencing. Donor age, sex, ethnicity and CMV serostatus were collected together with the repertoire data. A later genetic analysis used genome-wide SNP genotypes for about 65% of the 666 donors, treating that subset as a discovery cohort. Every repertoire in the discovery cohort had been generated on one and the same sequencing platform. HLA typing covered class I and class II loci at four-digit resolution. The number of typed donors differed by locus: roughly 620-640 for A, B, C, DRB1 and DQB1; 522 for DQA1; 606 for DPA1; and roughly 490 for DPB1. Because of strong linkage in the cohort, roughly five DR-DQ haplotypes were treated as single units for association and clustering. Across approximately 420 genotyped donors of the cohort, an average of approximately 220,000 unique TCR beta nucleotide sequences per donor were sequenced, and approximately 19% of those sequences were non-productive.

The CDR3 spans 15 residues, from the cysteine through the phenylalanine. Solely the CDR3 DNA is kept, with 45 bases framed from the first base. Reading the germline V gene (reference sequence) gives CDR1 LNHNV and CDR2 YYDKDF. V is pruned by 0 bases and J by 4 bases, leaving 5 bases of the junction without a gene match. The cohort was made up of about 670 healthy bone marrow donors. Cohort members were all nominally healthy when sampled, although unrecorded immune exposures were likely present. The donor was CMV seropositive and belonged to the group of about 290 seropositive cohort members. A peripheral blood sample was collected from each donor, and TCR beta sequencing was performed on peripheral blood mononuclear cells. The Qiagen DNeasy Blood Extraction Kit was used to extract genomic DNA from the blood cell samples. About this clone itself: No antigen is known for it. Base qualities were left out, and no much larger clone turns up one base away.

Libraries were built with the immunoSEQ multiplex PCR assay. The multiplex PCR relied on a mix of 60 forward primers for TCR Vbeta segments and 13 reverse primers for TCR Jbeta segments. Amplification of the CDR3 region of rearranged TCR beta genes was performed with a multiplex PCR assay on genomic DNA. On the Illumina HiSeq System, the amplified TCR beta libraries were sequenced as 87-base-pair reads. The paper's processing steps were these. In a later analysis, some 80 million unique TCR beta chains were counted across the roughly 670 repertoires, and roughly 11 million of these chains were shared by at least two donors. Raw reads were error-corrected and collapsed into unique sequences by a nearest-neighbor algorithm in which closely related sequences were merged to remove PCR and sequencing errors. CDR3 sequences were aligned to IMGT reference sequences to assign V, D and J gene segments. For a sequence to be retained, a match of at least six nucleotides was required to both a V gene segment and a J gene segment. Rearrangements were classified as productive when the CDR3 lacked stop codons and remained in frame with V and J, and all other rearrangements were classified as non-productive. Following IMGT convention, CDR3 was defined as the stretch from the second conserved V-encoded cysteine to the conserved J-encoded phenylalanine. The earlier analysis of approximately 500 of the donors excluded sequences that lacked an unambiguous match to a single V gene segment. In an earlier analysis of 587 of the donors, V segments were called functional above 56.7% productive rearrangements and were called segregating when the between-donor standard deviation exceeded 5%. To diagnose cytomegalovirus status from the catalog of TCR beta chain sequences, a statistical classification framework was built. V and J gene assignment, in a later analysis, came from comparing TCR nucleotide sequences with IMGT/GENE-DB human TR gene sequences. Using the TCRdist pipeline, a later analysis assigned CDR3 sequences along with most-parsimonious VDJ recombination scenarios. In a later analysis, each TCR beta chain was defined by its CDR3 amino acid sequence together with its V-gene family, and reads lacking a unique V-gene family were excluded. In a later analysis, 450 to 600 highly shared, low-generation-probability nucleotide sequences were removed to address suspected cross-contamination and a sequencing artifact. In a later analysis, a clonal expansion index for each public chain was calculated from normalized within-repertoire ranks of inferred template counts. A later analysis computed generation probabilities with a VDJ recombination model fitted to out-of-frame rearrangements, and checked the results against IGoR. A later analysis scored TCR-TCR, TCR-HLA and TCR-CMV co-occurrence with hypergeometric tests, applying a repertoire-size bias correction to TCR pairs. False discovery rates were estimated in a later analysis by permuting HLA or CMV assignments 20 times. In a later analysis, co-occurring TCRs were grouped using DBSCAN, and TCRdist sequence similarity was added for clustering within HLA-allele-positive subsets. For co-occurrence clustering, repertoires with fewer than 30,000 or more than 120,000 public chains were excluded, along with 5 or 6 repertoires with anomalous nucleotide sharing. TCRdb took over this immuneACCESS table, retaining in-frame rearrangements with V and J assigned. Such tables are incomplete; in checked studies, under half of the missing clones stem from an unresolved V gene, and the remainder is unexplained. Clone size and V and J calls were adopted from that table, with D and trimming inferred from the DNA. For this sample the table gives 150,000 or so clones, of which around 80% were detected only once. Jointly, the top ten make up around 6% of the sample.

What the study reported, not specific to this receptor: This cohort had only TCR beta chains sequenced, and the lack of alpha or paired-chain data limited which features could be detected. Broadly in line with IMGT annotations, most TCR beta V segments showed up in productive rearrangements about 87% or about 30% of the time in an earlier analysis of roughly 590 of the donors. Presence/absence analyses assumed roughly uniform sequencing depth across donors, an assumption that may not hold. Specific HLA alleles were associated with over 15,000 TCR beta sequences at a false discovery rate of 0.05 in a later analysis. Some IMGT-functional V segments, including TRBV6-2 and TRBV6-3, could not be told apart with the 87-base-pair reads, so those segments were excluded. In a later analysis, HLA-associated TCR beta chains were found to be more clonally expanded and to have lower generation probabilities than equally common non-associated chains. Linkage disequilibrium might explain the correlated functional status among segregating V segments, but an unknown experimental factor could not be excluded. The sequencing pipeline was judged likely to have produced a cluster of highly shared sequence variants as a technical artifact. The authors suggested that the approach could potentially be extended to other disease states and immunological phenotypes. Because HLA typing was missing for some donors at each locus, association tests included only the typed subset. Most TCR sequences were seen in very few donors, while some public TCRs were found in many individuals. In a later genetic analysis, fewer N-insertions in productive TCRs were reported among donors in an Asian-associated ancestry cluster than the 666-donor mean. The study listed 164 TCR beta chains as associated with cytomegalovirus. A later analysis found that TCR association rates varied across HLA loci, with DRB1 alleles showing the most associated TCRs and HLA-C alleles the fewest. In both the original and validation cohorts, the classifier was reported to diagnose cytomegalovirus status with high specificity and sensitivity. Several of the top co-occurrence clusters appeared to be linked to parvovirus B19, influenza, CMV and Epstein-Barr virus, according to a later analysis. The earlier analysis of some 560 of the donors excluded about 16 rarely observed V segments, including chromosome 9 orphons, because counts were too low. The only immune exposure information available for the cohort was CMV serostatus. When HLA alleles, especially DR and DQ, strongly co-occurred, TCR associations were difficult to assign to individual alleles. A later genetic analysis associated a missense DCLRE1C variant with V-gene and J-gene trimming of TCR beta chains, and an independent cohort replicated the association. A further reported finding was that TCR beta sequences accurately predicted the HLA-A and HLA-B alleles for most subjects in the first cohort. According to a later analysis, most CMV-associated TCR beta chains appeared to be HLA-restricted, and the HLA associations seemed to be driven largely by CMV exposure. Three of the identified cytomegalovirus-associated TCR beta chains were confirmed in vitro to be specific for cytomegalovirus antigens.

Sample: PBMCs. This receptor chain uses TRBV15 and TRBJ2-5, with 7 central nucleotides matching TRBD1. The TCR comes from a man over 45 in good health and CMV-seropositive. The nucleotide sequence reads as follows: TGTGCCACCAGCAGAGAACCCGACAGGGTAGAGACCCAGTACTTC. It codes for CATSREPDRVETQYF.